The clone carrying this T cell receptor (beta chain) was observed once. Data came from immunoSEQ multiplex PCR; TCRdb stores just in-frame clones and leaves some out. The sample includes around 270,000 clones, approximately 85% of them seen just once. The entry originates in a study of blood T cell repertoires in COVID-19. Study overall: Material from acute and convalescent COVID-19 was sourced from the United States, Italy and Spain. From T cells, B-cell-depleted T cells, or PBMCs came the material, which was cDNA or gDNA.

Seattle patients were enrolled during active infection and followed longitudinally. This receptor was taken from a human donor with COVID-19, enrolled during active disease. The donor label of this sample is uncertain. Sequencing input: peripheral blood.

CDR3 sequence: CATSRGSLATGELFF. The CDR3 coding sequence is TGTGCCACCAGCAGAGGCTCACTAGCGACCGGGGAGCTGTTTTTT. The chain employs TRBV15 and TRBJ2-2; 7 bases line up with TRBD2. Germline values: CDR1 LNHNV, CDR2 YYDKDF (reference sequence). The trim removed 1 base at V and 5 bases at J, leaving 4 bases unmatched. This CDR3 region has 15 residues.